Reported below is one T cell receptor beta chain. TCRdb's table, derived via immunoSEQ multiplex PCR, lists solely in-frame clones and lacks some. This table holds just under 65,000 clones, roughly four fifths found once. This CDR3 contains 15 residues. J gave up 3 bases and V 4 bases, and 3 bases lay outside the gene matches. Looked up from germline, CDR1 is LGHDT and CDR2 is YNNKEL (reference sequence). This entry belongs to a study of blood T cell repertoires in COVID-19. Across the whole study: Spain, Italy and the United States supplied samples that represented acute and convalescent COVID-19. Sources were T cells, B-cell-depleted T cells, or PBMCs; the material itself was cDNA or gDNA.

The TCR sequence derives from a human donor in a cohort sampled during active COVID-19. The chain employs TRBV3-1 (or the pseudogene TRBV3-2) and TRBJ2-3; 11 positions match TRBD1. Sequencing used peripheral blood. This CDR3 reads CASSRGDRGTDTQYF. The DNA for the CDR3 is TGTGCCAGCAGCCGCGGGGACAGGGGGACAGATACGCAGTATTTT.